These T cell receptor beta chains were read from a single sample in a study of beta chain features in type 1 diabetes. This table comes from immunoSEQ multiplex PCR, and its TCRdb copy is limited to in-frame clones, with some not included. The sample yields around 430,000 clones, about 32% seen once. The sample taken for sequencing was naive CD4+ T cells from blood. Source of these receptors: a man aged 18 to 29 in good health. Both conserved end residues are part of each CDR3. Each record gives: clone size, V gene, J gene, D gene, CDR3 DNA, CDR3 protein. The D gene is left open where the match is weak. The size of a clone is reported for some rows only, either as once, few or many, or as a class for expanded clones.

abundance: few
v_gene: TRBV7-9
j_gene: TRBJ2-7
d_gene: TRBD1
CDR3nt: TGTGCCAGCAGCGACGTCCGGGACAGGCTTTCGTACGAGCAGTACTTC
CDR3aa: CASSDVRDRLSYEQYF

abundance: once
v_gene: TRBV5-1
j_gene: TRBJ2-7
d_gene: NA
CDR3nt: TGCGCCAGCAGCTTGGTTAGCCCCTACGAGCAGTACTTC
CDR3aa: CASSLVSPYEQYF

abundance: few
v_gene: TRBV25-1
j_gene: TRBJ2-7
d_gene: NA
CDR3nt: TGTGCCAGCAGCAAAGGGATTAGCGCGACCTACGAGCAGTACTTC
CDR3aa: CASSKGISATYEQYF

abundance: NA
v_gene: TRBV6-5
j_gene: TRBJ2-1
d_gene: TRBD2
CDR3nt: TGTGCCAGCAGTTACTCCGGCGGGAGGGATAATGAGCAGTTCTTC
CDR3aa: CASSYSGGRDNEQFF

abundance: NA
v_gene: TRBV9
j_gene: TRBJ2-6
d_gene: NA
CDR3nt: TGTGCCAGCAGCGCCAGACAACTTTCTGGGGCCAACGTCCTGACTTTC
CDR3aa: CASSARQLSGANVLTF

abundance: few
v_gene: TRBV27
j_gene: TRBJ2-6
d_gene: TRBD1
CDR3nt: TGTGCCAGCAGTATGGACAGGGGAGGATCTGGGGCCAACGTCCTGACTTTC
CDR3aa: CASSMDRGGSGANVLTF

abundance: NA
v_gene: TRBV30
j_gene: TRBJ2-7
d_gene: TRBD1
CDR3nt: TGTGCCTGGGGGGACAGTATCTACGAGCAGTACTTC
CDR3aa: CAWGDSIYEQYF

abundance: NA
v_gene: TRBV5-1
j_gene: TRBJ1-4
d_gene: NA
CDR3nt: TGCGCCAGCAGCTATGGTGGTACTAATGAAAAACTGTTTTTT
CDR3aa: CASSYGGTNEKLFF

abundance: NA
v_gene: TRBV29-1
j_gene: TRBJ2-1
d_gene: TRBD1
CDR3nt: TGCAGCGTTGATAGCCGGGACAGGGTCATCTTC
CDR3aa: CSVDSRDRVIF

abundance: NA
v_gene: TRBV6-4
j_gene: TRBJ2-3
d_gene: NA
CDR3nt: TGTGCCAGCAGTGTGACAGGTGCTGGAACAGATACGCAGTATTTT
CDR3aa: CASSVTGAGTDTQYF

abundance: few
v_gene: TRBV30
j_gene: TRBJ1-3
d_gene: NA
CDR3nt: TGTGCCTGGAGTGCTCAGTACTCTGGAAACACCATATATTTT
CDR3aa: CAWSAQYSGNTIYF

abundance: few
v_gene: TRBV14
j_gene: TRBJ1-2
d_gene: NA
CDR3nt: TGTGCCAGCAGCCAAGAATCAAGGCAACTCTATGGCTACACCTTC
CDR3aa: CASSQESRQLYGYTF

abundance: NA
v_gene: TRBV6-1
j_gene: TRBJ2-7
d_gene: NA
CDR3nt: TGTGCCAGCAGTGAAGGGACGAGTCGTAGGAGCGGCGTCTCCTACGAGCAGTACTTC
CDR3aa: CASSEGTSRRSGVSYEQYF

abundance: NA
v_gene: TRBV29-1
j_gene: TRBJ2-2
d_gene: TRBD1
CDR3nt: TGCAGCGTGCGGACAGGGGGCAACACCGGGGAGCTGTTTTTT
CDR3aa: CSVRTGGNTGELFF

abundance: few
v_gene: TRBV6-6
j_gene: TRBJ2-1
d_gene: NA
CDR3nt: TGTGCCAGCAGTTACCGTAGCGATACGGGGCAGTTCTTC
CDR3aa: CASSYRSDTGQFF

abundance: few
v_gene: TRBV25-1
j_gene: TRBJ2-1
d_gene: NA
CDR3nt: TGTGCCAGCAGTGACAGGTGGGGGCTATGGAATGAGCAGTTCTTC
CDR3aa: CASSDRWGLWNEQFF

abundance: few
v_gene: TRBV30
j_gene: TRBJ2-7
d_gene: TRBD2
CDR3nt: TGTGCCTGGAGTGCGGGACTAGGGGACCACGAGCAGTACTTC
CDR3aa: CAWSAGLGDHEQYF

abundance: few
v_gene: TRBV11-2
j_gene: TRBJ1-3
d_gene: NA
CDR3nt: TGTGCCAGCAGGGCTACAGGTGCTGGAAACACCATATATTTT
CDR3aa: CASRATGAGNTIYF

abundance: NA
v_gene: TRBV29-1
j_gene: TRBJ1-2
d_gene: TRBD1
CDR3nt: TGCAGCGTTGAAGTAGGAGGGGGCGATGGCTACACCTTC
CDR3aa: CSVEVGGGDGYTF

abundance: NA
v_gene: TRBV6-7
j_gene: TRBJ2-1
d_gene: NA
CDR3nt: TGTGCCAGCAGTTCACCCATATCGAATGAGCAGTTCTTC
CDR3aa: CASSSPISNEQFF

abundance: NA
v_gene: TRBV30
j_gene: TRBJ2-5
d_gene: NA
CDR3nt: TGTGCCTGGAGTTCACGGCGGGTAGGGTTAGAGACCCAGTACTTC
CDR3aa: CAWSSRRVGLETQYF

abundance: NA
v_gene: TRBV29-1
j_gene: TRBJ2-3
d_gene: NA
CDR3nt: TGCAGCGTTATAACAGGAGCGGCTAGCACAGATACGCAGTATTTT
CDR3aa: CSVITGAASTDTQYF

abundance: few
v_gene: TRBV15
j_gene: TRBJ2-1
d_gene: NA
CDR3nt: TGTGCCACCAGCACCAGACTGGGAGTCAATGAGCAGTTCTTC
CDR3aa: CATSTRLGVNEQFF

abundance: NA
v_gene: TRBV5-1
j_gene: TRBJ2-1
d_gene: NA
CDR3nt: TGCGCCAGCAGCTTGGCGGTAGCCTACAATGAGCAGTTCTTC
CDR3aa: CASSLAVAYNEQFF

abundance: NA
v_gene: TRBV28
j_gene: TRBJ2-7
d_gene: NA
CDR3nt: TGTGCCAGCAGCACGGGGCAGCTCGAGCAGTACTTC
CDR3aa: CASSTGQLEQYF

abundance: NA
v_gene: TRBV29-1
j_gene: TRBJ2-5
d_gene: TRBD2
CDR3nt: TGCAGCGTTGGACTAGCGGAAGAGACCCAGTACTTC
CDR3aa: CSVGLAEETQYF

abundance: NA
v_gene: TRBV7-2
j_gene: TRBJ2-1
d_gene: TRBD2
CDR3nt: TGTGCCAGCAGCACGCCGGGACTAGCATCCCACAATGAGCAGTTCTTC
CDR3aa: CASSTPGLASHNEQFF

abundance: once
v_gene: TRBV27
j_gene: TRBJ2-7
d_gene: TRBD2
CDR3nt: TGTGCCAGCAGTCGAGTAGCGGGACACTTCGAGCAGTACTTC
CDR3aa: CASSRVAGHFEQYF

abundance: once
v_gene: TRBV9
j_gene: TRBJ1-5
d_gene: TRBD1
CDR3nt: TGTGCCAGCAGCGTAGCGACAGGGGATCAGCCCCAGCATTTT
CDR3aa: CASSVATGDQPQHF

abundance: NA
v_gene: TRBV10-3
j_gene: TRBJ2-1
d_gene: NA
CDR3nt: TGTGCCATCAGTGAGTCCGCCGAGAGATGGCAGTTCTTC
CDR3aa: CAISESAERWQFF

abundance: NA
v_gene: TRBV28
j_gene: TRBJ1-2
d_gene: NA
CDR3nt: TGTGCCAGCAGTCCCGGACTTTTCTATGGCTACACCTTC
CDR3aa: CASSPGLFYGYTF

abundance: NA
v_gene: TRBV7-6
j_gene: TRBJ2-3
d_gene: TRBD2
CDR3nt: TGTGCCAGCAGCCCCAGGCTAGCGGGAAGAGATACGCAGTATTTT
CDR3aa: CASSPRLAGRDTQYF

abundance: NA
v_gene: TRBV30
j_gene: TRBJ2-7
d_gene: NA
CDR3nt: TGTGCCTGGTCCTTCGTCCTGAGACCCGAGCAGTACTTC
CDR3aa: CAWSFVLRPEQYF

abundance: NA
v_gene: TRBV5-4
j_gene: TRBJ1-1
d_gene: TRBD1
CDR3nt: TGTGCCAGCAGCTTGGACAGGGGTAACACTGAAGCTTTCTTT
CDR3aa: CASSLDRGNTEAFF

abundance: NA
v_gene: TRBV28
j_gene: TRBJ2-6
d_gene: NA
CDR3nt: TGTGCCAGCGCCCCAGCAGGTTGGCTGTCTGGGGCCAACGTCCTGACTTTC
CDR3aa: CASAPAGWLSGANVLTF

abundance: NA
v_gene: TRBV28
j_gene: TRBJ2-1
d_gene: TRBD1
CDR3nt: TGTGCCAGCAGTTTATCTAGGGGGCGAGGTAACAATGAGCAGTTCTTC
CDR3aa: CASSLSRGRGNNEQFF

abundance: few
v_gene: TRBV29-1
j_gene: TRBJ1-1
d_gene: NA
CDR3nt: TGCAGCGTCGCTCGGGGGAACACTGAAGCTTTCTTT
CDR3aa: CSVARGNTEAFF

abundance: few
v_gene: TRBV27
j_gene: TRBJ1-2
d_gene: TRBD1
CDR3nt: TGTGCCAGCAGGAGGACAGGGGTAAACTATGGCTACACCTTC
CDR3aa: CASRRTGVNYGYTF

abundance: NA
v_gene: TRBV10-3
j_gene: TRBJ2-1
d_gene: NA
CDR3nt: TGTGCCATCAGGGGCTACAATGAGCAGTTCTTC
CDR3aa: CAIRGYNEQFF

abundance: NA
v_gene: TRBV28
j_gene: TRBJ2-1
d_gene: TRBD2
CDR3nt: TGTGCCAGCAGTTTTATTGCGGGAGGTGGCTACAATGAGCAGTTCTTC
CDR3aa: CASSFIAGGGYNEQFF

abundance: NA
v_gene: TRBV7-9
j_gene: TRBJ2-1
d_gene: NA
CDR3nt: TGTGCCAGCAGCTTAGCTGATAGCCCAATCGATGAGCAGTTCTTC
CDR3aa: CASSLADSPIDEQFF

abundance: NA
v_gene: TRBV9
j_gene: TRBJ2-6
d_gene: NA
CDR3nt: TGTGCCAGCAGCGGGCTCTATACTGGGGCCAACGTCCTGACTTTC
CDR3aa: CASSGLYTGANVLTF

abundance: NA
v_gene: TRBV28
j_gene: TRBJ2-3
d_gene: NA
CDR3nt: TGTGCCAGCAGTTTGGATTTCAGGGACACAGATACGCAGTATTTT
CDR3aa: CASSLDFRDTDTQYF

abundance: NA
v_gene: TRBV20-1
j_gene: TRBJ1-1
d_gene: NA
CDR3nt: TGCACTGGACGAGGGGACACTGAAGCTTTCTTT
CDR3aa: CTGRGDTEAFF

abundance: NA
v_gene: TRBV6-6
j_gene: TRBJ2-7
d_gene: TRBD2
CDR3nt: TGTGCCAGCAGTTTTAGCGGGATACAATACGAGCAGTACTTC
CDR3aa: CASSFSGIQYEQYF

abundance: NA
v_gene: TRBV7-9
j_gene: TRBJ1-2
d_gene: TRBD1
CDR3nt: TGTGCCAGCAGCCCAGACTCTCGGACAGGGACCTATGGCTACACCTTC
CDR3aa: CASSPDSRTGTYGYTF

abundance: NA
v_gene: TRBV7-9
j_gene: TRBJ1-1
d_gene: NA
CDR3nt: TGTGCCAGCAGCTTAACAGGGTGGGCATCTGAAGCTTTCTTT
CDR3aa: CASSLTGWASEAFF

abundance: NA
v_gene: TRBV5-4
j_gene: TRBJ2-5
d_gene: NA
CDR3nt: TGTGCCAGCAGCTTGGATCGGATAAGCCAAGAGACCCAGTACTTC
CDR3aa: CASSLDRISQETQYF

abundance: NA
v_gene: TRBV15
j_gene: TRBJ2-3
d_gene: NA
CDR3nt: TGTGCCACCAGCAGAGATCCAGGAGATACGCAGTATTTT
CDR3aa: CATSRDPGDTQYF

abundance: few
v_gene: TRBV5-1
j_gene: TRBJ2-7
d_gene: NA
CDR3nt: TGCGCCAGCAGCCAGGACGTTAGCTCCTACGAGCAGTACTTC
CDR3aa: CASSQDVSSYEQYF

abundance: few
v_gene: TRBV19
j_gene: TRBJ2-4
d_gene: NA
CDR3nt: TGTGCCAGTACTATCAGGGTGAACATTCAGTACTTC
CDR3aa: CASTIRVNIQYF

abundance: NA
v_gene: TRBV5-4
j_gene: TRBJ2-5
d_gene: NA
CDR3nt: TGTGCCAGCAGCCTCGGCCACAGGGTCGGGGAGACCCAGTACTTC
CDR3aa: CASSLGHRVGETQYF

abundance: NA
v_gene: TRBV9
j_gene: TRBJ2-3
d_gene: TRBD1
CDR3nt: TGTGCCAGCAGCGTAAGGGGACAGGGACCAGATACGCAGTATTTT
CDR3aa: CASSVRGQGPDTQYF

abundance: NA
v_gene: TRBV9
j_gene: TRBJ2-7
d_gene: TRBD1
CDR3nt: TGTGCCAGCAGCGCTGGACAGGGAATCGGCGAGCAGTACTTC
CDR3aa: CASSAGQGIGEQYF

abundance: NA
v_gene: TRBV9
j_gene: TRBJ2-1
d_gene: NA
CDR3nt: TGTGCCAGCAGCAAACTAAGGGAGCAGTTCTTC
CDR3aa: CASSKLREQFF